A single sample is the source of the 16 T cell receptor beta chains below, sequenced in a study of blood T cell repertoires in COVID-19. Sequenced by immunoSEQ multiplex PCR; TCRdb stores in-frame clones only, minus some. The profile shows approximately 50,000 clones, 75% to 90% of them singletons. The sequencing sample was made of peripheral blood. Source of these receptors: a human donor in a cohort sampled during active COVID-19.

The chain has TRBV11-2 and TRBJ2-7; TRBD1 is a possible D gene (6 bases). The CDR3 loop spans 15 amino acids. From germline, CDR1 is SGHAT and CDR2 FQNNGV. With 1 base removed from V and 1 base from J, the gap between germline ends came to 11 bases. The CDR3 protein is CASSLANQGSYEQYF. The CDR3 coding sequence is TGTGCCAGCAGCTTAGCGAATCAGGGGTCCTACGAGCAGTACTTC.

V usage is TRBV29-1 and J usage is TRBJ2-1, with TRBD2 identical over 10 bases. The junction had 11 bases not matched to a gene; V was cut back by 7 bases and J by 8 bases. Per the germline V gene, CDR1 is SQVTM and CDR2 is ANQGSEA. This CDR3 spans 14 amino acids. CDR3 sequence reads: CSAPLAGVGDEQFF. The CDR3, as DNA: TGCAGCGCCCCCCTAGCGGGAGTCGGAGATGAGCAGTTCTTC.

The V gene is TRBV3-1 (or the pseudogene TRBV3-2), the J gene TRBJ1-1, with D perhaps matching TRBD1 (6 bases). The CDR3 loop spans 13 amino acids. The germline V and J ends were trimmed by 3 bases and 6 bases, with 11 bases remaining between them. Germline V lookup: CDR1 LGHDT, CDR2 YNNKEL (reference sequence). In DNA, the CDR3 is TGTGCCAGCAGCCACCAGGGGATCGCTGAAGCTTTCTTT. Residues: CASSHQGIAEAFF.

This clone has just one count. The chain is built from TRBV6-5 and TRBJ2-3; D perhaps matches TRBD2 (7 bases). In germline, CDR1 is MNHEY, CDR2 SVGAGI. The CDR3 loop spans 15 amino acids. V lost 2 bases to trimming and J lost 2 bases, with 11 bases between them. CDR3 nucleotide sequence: TGTGCCAGCAGTTACGGCGGGGGCCCCACAGATACGCAGTATTTT. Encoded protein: CASSYGGGPTDTQYF.

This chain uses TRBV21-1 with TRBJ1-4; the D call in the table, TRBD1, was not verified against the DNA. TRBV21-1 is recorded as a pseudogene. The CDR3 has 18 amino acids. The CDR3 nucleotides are TGTGCCAGCAGCAACCCCTCTGGGACAGGCTATTCTAATGAAAAACTGTTTTTT. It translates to CASSNPSGTGYSNEKLFF.

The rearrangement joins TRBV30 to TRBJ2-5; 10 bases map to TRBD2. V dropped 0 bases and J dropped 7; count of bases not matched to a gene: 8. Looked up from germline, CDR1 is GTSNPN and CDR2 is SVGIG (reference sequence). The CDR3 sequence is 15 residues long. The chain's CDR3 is CAWSVIAGGRGTQYF. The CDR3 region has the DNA TGTGCCTGGAGTGTGATAGCGGGAGGCAGGGGGACCCAGTACTTC. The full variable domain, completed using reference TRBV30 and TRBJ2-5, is SQTIHQWPATLVQPVGSPLSLECTVEGTSNPNLYWYRQAAGRGLQLLFYSVGIGQISSEVPQNLSASRPQDRQFILSSKKLLLSDSGFYLCAWSVIAGGRGTQYFGPGTRLLVL.

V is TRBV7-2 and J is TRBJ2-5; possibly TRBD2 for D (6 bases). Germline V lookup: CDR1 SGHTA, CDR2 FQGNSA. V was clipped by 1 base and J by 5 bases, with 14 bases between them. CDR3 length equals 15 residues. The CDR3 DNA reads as TGTGCCAGCAGCTTAGGGGGGAGGACCTGGGAGACCCAGTACTTC. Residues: CASSLGGRTWETQYF.

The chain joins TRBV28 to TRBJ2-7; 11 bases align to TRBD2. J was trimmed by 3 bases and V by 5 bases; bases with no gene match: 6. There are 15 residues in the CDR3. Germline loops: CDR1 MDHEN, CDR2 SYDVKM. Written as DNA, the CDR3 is TGTGCCAGCAGTGCGGGACTAGCGGTTAACTACGAGCAGTACTTC. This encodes CASSAGLAVNYEQYF.

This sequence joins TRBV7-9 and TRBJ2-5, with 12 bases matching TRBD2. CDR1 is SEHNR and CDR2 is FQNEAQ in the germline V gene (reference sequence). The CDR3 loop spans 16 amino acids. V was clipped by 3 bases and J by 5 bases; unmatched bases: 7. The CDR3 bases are TGTGCCAGCAGCTTTACTTTACTAGCGGGAGGCGAGACCCAGTACTTC. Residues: CASSFTLLAGGETQYF.

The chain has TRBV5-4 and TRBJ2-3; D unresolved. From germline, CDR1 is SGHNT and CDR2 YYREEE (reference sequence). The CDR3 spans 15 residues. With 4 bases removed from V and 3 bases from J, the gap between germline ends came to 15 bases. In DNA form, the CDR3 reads TGTGCCAGCAGCCCAACTATGAGTGGGACAGATACGCAGTATTTT. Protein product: CASSPTMSGTDTQYF.

Written as DNA, the CDR3 is TGTGCCAGTAGTCCCCCCTGGGGCAGGGGGCAGGTCGGGAGTCGTCGGGGATCGGAGACCCAGTACTTC. Amino acids: CASSPPWGRGQVGSRRGSETQYF. The V call is TRBV19, the J call TRBJ2-5, with 8 bases lining up with TRBD1. Germline V gene data show CDR1 as LNHDA and CDR2 as SQIVND (reference sequence). Trimming removed 5 bases from V and 5 bases from J; junction bases left unmatched: 34. CDR3 length: 23 residues.

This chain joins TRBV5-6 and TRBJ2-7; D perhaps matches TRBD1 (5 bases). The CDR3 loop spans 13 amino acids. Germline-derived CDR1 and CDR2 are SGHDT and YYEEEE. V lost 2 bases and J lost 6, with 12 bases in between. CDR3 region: CASSLRQKGEQYF. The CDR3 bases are TGTGCCAGCAGCTTAAGACAGAAGGGCGAGCAGTACTTC. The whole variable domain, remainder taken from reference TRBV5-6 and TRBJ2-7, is DAGVTQSPTHLIKTRGQQVTLRCSPKSGHDTVSWYQQALGQGPQFIFQYYEEEERQRGNFPDRFSGHQFPNYSSELNVNALLLGDSALYLCASSLRQKGEQYFGPGTRLTVT.

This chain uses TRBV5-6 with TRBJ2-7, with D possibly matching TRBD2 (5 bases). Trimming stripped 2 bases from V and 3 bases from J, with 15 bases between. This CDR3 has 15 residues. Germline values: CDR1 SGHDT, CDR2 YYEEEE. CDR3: CASSLALGGLYEQYF. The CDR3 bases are TGTGCCAGCAGCTTAGCCCTTGGAGGACTCTACGAGCAGTACTTC.

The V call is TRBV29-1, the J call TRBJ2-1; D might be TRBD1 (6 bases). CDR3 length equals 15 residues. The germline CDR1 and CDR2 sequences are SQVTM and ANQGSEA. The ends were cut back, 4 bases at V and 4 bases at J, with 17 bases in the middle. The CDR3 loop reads CSVGPGTLIYNEQFF. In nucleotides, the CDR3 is TGCAGCGTTGGCCCCGGGACACTAATATACAATGAGCAGTTCTTC.

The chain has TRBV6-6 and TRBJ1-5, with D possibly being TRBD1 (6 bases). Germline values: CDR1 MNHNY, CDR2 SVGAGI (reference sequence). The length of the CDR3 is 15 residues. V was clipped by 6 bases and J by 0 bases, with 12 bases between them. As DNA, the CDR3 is TGTGCCAGCAGCTGGGAAGGGGGTAGCAATCAGCCCCAGCATTTT. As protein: CASSWEGGSNQPQHF.

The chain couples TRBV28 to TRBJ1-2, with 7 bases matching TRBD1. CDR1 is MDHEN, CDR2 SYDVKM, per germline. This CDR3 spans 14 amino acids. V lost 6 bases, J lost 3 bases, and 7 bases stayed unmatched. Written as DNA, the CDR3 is TGTGCCAGCAGCCATCGGGACAGCTACTATGGCTACACCTTC. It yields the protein CASSHRDSYYGYTF.